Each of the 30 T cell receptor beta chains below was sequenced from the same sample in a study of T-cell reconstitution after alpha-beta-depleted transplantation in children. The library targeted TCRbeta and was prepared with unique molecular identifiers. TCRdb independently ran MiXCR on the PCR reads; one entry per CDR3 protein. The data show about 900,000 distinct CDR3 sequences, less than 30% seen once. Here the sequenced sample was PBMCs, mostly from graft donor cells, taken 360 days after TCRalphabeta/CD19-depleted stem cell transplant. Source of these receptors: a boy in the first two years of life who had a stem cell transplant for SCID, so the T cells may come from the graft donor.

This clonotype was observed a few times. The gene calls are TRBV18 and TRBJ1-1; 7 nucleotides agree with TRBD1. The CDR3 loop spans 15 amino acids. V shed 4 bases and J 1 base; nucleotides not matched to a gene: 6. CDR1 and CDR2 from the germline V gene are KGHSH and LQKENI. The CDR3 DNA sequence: TGTGCCAGCTCACTGAGACAGGGCCAGAACACTGAAGCTTTCTTT. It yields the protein CASSLRQGQNTEAFF.

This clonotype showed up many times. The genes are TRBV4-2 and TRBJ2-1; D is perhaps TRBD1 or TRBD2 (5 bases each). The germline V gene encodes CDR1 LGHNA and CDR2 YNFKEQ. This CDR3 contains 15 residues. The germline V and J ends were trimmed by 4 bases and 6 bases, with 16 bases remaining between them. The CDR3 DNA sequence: TGTGCCAGCAGCCTGACTTACACCGGGGCCAATGAGCAGTTCTTC. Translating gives CASSLTYTGANEQFF.

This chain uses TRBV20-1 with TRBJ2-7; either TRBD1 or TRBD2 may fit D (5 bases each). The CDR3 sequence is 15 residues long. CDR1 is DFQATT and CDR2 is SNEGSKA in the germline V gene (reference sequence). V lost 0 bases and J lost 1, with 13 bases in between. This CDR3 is CSARDGTDPSYEQYF. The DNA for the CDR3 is TGCAGTGCTAGAGATGGGACGGACCCTTCCTACGAGCAGTACTTC.

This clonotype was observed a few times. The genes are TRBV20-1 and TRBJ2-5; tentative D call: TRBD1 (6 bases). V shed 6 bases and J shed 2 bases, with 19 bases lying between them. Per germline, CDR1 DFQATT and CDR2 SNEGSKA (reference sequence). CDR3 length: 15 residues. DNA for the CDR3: TGCAGTGCAGAACTGACAGGTGGGAGACAAGAGACCCAGTACTTC. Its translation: CSAELTGGRQETQYF.

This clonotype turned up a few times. CDR3 bases: TGTGCCAGCAGCCAACCTGCGGGGGGGCTTGAGCAGTTCTTC. Its translation: CASSQPAGGLEQFF. The V gene is TRBV4-2, the J gene TRBJ2-1, with 9 nucleotides matching TRBD2. This CDR3 is 14 amino acids long. Germline-derived CDR1 and CDR2 are LGHNA and YNFKEQ. V lost 2 bases, J lost 9 bases, and 5 bases stayed unmatched.

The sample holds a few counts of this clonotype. The DNA of the CDR3 is TGCGCCAGCAGCCAAGATAAGGGGATGGGGTGGGAGACCCAGTACTTC. As protein: CASSQDKGMGWETQYF. This chain joins TRBV4-3 and TRBJ2-5, with D possibly matching TRBD1 (5 bases). The germline V gene has CDR1 LGHNA and CDR2 YSLEER. This CDR3 region has 16 residues. The V gene lost 0 bases and the J gene lost 5 bases, with 16 bases spanning the gap.

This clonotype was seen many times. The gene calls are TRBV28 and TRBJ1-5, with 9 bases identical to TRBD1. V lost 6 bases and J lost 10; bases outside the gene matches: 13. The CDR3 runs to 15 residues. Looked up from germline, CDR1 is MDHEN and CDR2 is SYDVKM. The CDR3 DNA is TGTGCCAGCAGAGCAGGACAGGGGTTTTATAGCCCCCAGCATTTT. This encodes CASRAGQGFYSPQHF.

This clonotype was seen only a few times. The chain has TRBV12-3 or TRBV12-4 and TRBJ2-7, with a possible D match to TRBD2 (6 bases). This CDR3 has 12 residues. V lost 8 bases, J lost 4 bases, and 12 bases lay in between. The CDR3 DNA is TGTGCCAGCGCGGACGCGGGGTACGAGCAGTACTTC. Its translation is CASADAGYEQYF.

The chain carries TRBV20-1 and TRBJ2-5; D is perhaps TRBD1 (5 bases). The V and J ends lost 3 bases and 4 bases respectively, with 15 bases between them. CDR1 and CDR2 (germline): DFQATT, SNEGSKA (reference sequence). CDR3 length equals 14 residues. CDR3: CSASGPRVLETQYF. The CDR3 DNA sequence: TGCAGTGCTAGCGGGCCCAGGGTATTAGAGACCCAGTACTTC.

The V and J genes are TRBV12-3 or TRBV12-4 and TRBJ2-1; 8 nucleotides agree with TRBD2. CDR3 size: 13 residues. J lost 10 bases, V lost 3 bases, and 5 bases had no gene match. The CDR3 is CASSFGLAGEQFF. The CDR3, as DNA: TGTGCCAGCAGTTTCGGCCTAGCGGGCGAGCAGTTCTTC.

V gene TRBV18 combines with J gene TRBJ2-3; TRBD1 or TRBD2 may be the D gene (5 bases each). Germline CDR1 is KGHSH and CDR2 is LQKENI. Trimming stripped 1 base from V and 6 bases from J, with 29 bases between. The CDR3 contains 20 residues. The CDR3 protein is CASSPLSVTDSIVNLDTQYF. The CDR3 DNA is TGTGCCAGCTCACCACTTAGCGTTACCGACAGTATCGTCAATTTGGATACGCAGTATTTT.

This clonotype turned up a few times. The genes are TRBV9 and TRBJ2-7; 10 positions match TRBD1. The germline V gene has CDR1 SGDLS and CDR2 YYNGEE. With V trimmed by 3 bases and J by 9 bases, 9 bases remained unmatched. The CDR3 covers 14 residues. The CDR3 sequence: CASSAGQGGWGQYF. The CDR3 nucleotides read TGTGCCAGCAGCGCTGGACAGGGGGGATGGGGGCAGTACTTC.

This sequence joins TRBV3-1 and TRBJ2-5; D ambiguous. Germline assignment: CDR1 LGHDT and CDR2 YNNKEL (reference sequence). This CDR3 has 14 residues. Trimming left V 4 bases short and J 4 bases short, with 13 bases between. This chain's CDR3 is CASSPTPGGETQYF. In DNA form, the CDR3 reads TGTGCCAGCAGCCCTACGCCCGGCGGAGAGACCCAGTACTTC.

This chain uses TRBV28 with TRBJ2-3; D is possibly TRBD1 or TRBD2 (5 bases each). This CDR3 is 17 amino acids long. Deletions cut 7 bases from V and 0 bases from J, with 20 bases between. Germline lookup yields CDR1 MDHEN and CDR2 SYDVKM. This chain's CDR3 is CASNPRGVPPSTDTQYF. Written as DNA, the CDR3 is TGTGCCAGCAACCCGAGGGGAGTCCCCCCTAGCACAGATACGCAGTATTTT. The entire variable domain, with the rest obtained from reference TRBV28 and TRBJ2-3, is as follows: DVKVTQSSRYLVKRTGEKVFLECVQDMDHENMFWYRQDPGLGLRLIYFSYDVKMKEKGDIPEGYSVSREKKERFSLILESASTNQTSMYLCASNPRGVPPSTDTQYFGPGTRLTVL.

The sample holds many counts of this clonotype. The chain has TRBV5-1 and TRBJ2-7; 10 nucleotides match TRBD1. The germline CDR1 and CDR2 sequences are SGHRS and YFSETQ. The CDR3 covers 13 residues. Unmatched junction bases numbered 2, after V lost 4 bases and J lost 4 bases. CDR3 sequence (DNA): TGCGCCAGCAGCCGGGACAGGGGTTACGAGCAGTACTTC. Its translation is CASSRDRGYEQYF.

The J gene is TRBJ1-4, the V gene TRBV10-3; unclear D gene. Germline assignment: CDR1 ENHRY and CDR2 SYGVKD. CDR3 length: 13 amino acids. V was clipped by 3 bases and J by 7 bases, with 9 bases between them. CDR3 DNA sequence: TGTGCCATCAGTGATCGGGTCGGTGAAAAACTGTTTTTT. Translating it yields CAISDRVGEKLFF.

The CDR3 sequence is CASSLVGVRSYNEQFF. CDR3 in DNA: TGTGCCAGCAGTTTAGTGGGGGTTCGCTCCTACAATGAGCAGTTCTTC. The V call is TRBV12-3 or TRBV12-4, the J call TRBJ2-1; D may correspond to TRBD1 or TRBD2 (5 bases each). V gave up 1 base and J gave up 0 bases, with 10 bases separating them. The CDR3 loop spans 16 amino acids.

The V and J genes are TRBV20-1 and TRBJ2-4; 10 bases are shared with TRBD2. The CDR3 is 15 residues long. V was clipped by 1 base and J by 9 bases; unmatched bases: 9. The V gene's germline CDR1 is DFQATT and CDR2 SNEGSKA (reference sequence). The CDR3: CSARAPLAGRSIQYF. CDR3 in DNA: TGCAGTGCTAGAGCCCCACTAGCGGGGAGAAGCATTCAGTACTTC.

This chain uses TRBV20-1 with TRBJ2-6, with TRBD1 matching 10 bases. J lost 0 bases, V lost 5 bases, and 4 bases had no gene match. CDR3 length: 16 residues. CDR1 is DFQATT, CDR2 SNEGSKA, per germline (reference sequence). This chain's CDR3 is CSAAGQGISGANVLTF. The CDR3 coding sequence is TGCAGTGCTGCGGGACAGGGGATCTCTGGGGCCAACGTCCTGACTTTC.

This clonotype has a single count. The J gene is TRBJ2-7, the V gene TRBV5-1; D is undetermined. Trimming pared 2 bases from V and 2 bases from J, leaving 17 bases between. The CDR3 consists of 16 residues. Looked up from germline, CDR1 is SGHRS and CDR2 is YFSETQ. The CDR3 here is CASSFSTARLTYEQYF. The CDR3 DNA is TGCGCCAGCAGCTTCTCGACCGCGCGCCTTACCTACGAGCAGTACTTC.

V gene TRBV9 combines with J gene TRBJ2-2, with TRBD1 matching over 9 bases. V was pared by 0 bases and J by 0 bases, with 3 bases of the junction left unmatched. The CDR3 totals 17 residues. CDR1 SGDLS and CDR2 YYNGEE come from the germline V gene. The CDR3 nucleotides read TGTGCCAGCAGCGTAGGGGGACAGGGCGCGAACACCGGGGAGCTGTTTTTT. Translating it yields CASSVGGQGANTGELFF.

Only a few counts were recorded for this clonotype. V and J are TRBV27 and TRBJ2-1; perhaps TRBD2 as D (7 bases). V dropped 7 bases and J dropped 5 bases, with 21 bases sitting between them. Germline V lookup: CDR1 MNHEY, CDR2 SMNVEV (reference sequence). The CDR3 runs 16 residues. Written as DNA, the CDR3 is TGTGCCAGCACCAATTATGGGAGGGGGGGCCACAATGAGCAGTTCTTC. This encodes CASTNYGRGGHNEQFF.

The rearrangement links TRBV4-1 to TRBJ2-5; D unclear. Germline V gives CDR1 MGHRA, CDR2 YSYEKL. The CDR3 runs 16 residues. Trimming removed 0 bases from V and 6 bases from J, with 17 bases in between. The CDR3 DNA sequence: TGCGCCAGCAGCCAAGAGCTGGTTTGGCGGTTGCAGACCCAGTACTTC. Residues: CASSQELVWRLQTQYF.

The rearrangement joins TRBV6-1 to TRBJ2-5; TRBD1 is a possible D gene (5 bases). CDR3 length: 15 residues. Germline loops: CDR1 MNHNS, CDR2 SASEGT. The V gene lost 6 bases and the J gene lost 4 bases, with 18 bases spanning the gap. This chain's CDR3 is CASSREGARGETQYF. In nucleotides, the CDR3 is TGTGCCAGCAGCCGAGAAGGGGCAAGAGGAGAGACCCAGTACTTC.

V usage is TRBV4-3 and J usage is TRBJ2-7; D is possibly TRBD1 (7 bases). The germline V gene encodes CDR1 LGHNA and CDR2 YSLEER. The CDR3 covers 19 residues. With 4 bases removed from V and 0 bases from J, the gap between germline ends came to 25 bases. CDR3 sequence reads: CASSPRDSVQRDCSYEQYF. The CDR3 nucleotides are TGCGCCAGCAGCCCCCGGGACAGCGTCCAAAGGGACTGCTCCTACGAGCAGTACTTC.

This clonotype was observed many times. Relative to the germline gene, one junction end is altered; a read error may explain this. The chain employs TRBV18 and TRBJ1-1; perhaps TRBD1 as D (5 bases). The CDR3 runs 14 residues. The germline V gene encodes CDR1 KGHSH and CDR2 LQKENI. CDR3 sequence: CASSPGRLNTEAFF. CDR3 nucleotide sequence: TGCGCCAGCAGCCCGGGACGGCTGAACACTGAAGCTTTCTTT.

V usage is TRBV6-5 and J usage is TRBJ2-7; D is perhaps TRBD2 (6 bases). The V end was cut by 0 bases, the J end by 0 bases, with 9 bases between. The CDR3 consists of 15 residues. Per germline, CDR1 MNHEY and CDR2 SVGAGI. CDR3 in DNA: TGTGCCAGCAGTTACTCCGGGAGAGCCTCCTACGAGCAGTACTTC. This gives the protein CASSYSGRASYEQYF.

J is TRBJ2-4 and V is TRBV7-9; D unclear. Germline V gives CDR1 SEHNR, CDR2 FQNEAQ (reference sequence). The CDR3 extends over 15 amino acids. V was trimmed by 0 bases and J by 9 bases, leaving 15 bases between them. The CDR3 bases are TGTGCCAGCAGCTTAGCATACTTAGAGGAGACCATTCAGTACTTC. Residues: CASSLAYLEETIQYF.

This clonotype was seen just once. CDR3 sequence reads: CASSQEQGGPYEQYF. The CDR3 DNA is TGTGCCAGCAGCCAAGAGCAGGGTGGTCCCTACGAGCAGTACTTC. The chain carries TRBV4-2 and TRBJ2-7; maybe TRBD1 (5 bases). The V end lost 0 bases, the J end lost 2 bases, and 11 bases lay between the germline ends. The CDR3 runs 15 residues. CDR1 and CDR2 from the germline V gene are LGHNA and YNFKEQ.

The CDR3 coding sequence is TGCAGTGCTAGGGGCAGGGGTGCTGAAAAACTGTTTTTT. Translation: CSARGRGAEKLFF. V is TRBV20-1 and J is TRBJ1-4; perhaps TRBD1 as D (6 bases). Trimming shortened V by 3 bases and J by 7 bases, and 12 bases separated the two germline ends. This CDR3 has 13 amino acids. Germline lookup yields CDR1 DFQATT and CDR2 SNEGSKA (reference sequence).